This entry lists 31 T cell receptor beta chains sequenced from one sample in a study of regulatory T cells in long-lasting Graves disease. Investigators prepared the TCR beta libraries by applying iRepertoire HTBI primers and Arm-PCR of CDR3 regions. TCRdb re-called the multiplex PCR reads with MiXCR, one entry per CDR3 protein. The sample shows hundreds of thousands of distinct CDR3 sequences, around 17% of them seen only once. Time point denoted: newly diagnosed GD, antithyroid drugs for less than 3 months. From RNA extracted from PBMCs, the TCR library was made. The same data also went into a second study, on T cells in Graves' hyperthyroidism and ophthalmopathy.

The material was peripheral blood mononuclear cells (PBMCs), obtained at new diagnosis, from a patient treated with antithyroid drugs. The receptors here all came from a woman aged 25 to 39 with Graves disease.

This clonotype was observed at least ten times. This chain connects TRBV10-3 to TRBJ2-5; D is undetermined. The CDR3 is 15 amino acids. The ends were cut back, 0 bases at V and 4 bases at J, with 12 bases in the middle. From germline, CDR1 is ENHRY and CDR2 SYGVKD. The CDR3 DNA follows: TGTGCCATCAGTGAGTCGATCAGAAGCTTAGAGACCCAGTACTTC. Its protein product is CAISESIRSLETQYF.

There are a few counts of this clonotype. The CDR3 DNA is TGTGCCAGCAGCCTGGAAGACAAGGCCTACAATGAGCAGTTCTTC. Translated: CASSLEDKAYNEQFF. The rearrangement uses TRBV5-5 and TRBJ2-1; D not resolved. CDR3 length equals 15 residues. The ends were cut back, 4 bases at V and 2 bases at J, with 13 bases in the middle. The V gene's germline CDR1 is SGHKS and CDR2 YYEKEE (reference sequence).

This clonotype was recorded at least ten times. The chain uses TRBV28 and TRBJ2-5; 7 positions agree with TRBD1. CDR1 and CDR2 from the germline V gene are MDHEN and SYDVKM. V lost 6 bases, J lost 5 bases, and 3 bases stayed unmatched. This CDR3 comprises 12 residues. CDR3 protein: CASSLTGETQYF. In DNA form, the CDR3 reads TGTGCCAGCAGCTTGACAGGGGAGACCCAGTACTTC.

At least ten counts were recorded for this clonotype. The rearrangement uses TRBV28 and TRBJ2-7, with a possible D match to TRBD2 (6 bases). The CDR3 is 15 amino acids. V shed 2 bases and J shed 6 bases, with 17 bases lying between them. Per germline, CDR1 MDHEN and CDR2 SYDVKM. The CDR3 spells CASSLVGGNNGEQYF. CDR3 sequence (DNA): TGTGCCAGCAGTTTAGTTGGCGGGAACAACGGCGAGCAGTACTTC.

This clonotype was seen only a few times. The chain couples TRBV5-1 to TRBJ2-1, with 10 bases aligning to TRBD2. V trimming: 4 bases; J trimming: 9 bases; junction bases outside the gene matches: 13. The CDR3 is made up of 16 amino acids. CDR1 and CDR2 from the germline V gene are SGHRS and YFSETQ. CDR3 amino acids: CASSRAAGGVLGEQFF. The DNA for the CDR3 is TGCGCCAGCAGCCGGGCAGCGGGAGGGGTACTGGGTGAGCAGTTCTTC.

This clonotype was seen many times. V and J are TRBV7-9 and TRBJ2-6; D not certain. The V end was cut by 2 bases, the J end by 3 bases, with 14 bases between. Germline CDR1 reads SEHNR; CDR2 reads FQNEAQ (reference sequence). CDR3 size: 17 residues. The DNA of the CDR3 is TGTGCCAGCAGCTTACGCCCTTCTAGGGATGGGGCCAACGTCCTGACTTTC. It specifies CASSLRPSRDGANVLTF.

This chain links TRBV6-5 with TRBJ1-1; possibly TRBD1 for D (5 bases). The germline V gene has CDR1 MNHEY and CDR2 SVGAGI. CDR3 length: 14 amino acids. Trimming took 1 base from V and 1 from J, leaving 7 bases between them. The CDR3 coding sequence is TGTGCCAGCAGTTACTACCAGGGGAACACTGAAGCTTTCTTT. Residues: CASSYYQGNTEAFF.

This clonotype was counted at least ten times. The genes are TRBV7-3 and TRBJ2-1, with no clear D. Trimming cost V 5 bases and J 3 bases, with 8 bases left between them. Germline V lookup: CDR1 SGHTA, CDR2 FQGTGA. CDR3 size: 13 residues. CDR3 region: CASSQDVYNEQFF. The CDR3 DNA follows: TGTGCCAGCAGCCAGGACGTCTACAATGAGCAGTTCTTC.

Ten or more counts support this clonotype. J is TRBJ1-1 and V is TRBV7-8; D is unresolved. Germline V gene data show CDR1 as SGHVS and CDR2 as FQNEAQ. V was clipped by 2 bases and J by 1 base, with 5 bases between them. The CDR3 has 13 residues. The CDR3 region is CASSLTPNTEAFF. The CDR3 nucleotides are TGTGCCAGCAGCTTAACGCCGAACACTGAAGCTTTCTTT. Full variable domain (remainder filled in from reference TRBV7-8 and TRBJ1-1): GAGVSQSPRYKVAKRGQDVALRCDPISGHVSLFWYQQALGQGPEFLTYFQNEAQLDKSGLPSDRFFAERPEGSVSTLKIQRTQQEDSAVYLCASSLTPNTEAFFGQGTRLTVV.

This clonotype was seen a handful of times. V and J are TRBV5-1 and TRBJ2-7; 9 bases fit TRBD1. This CDR3 region has 14 residues. Trimming at V came to 5 bases and at J to 7 bases, leaving 10 bases not matched to a gene. Germline V gene data show CDR1 as SGHRS and CDR2 as YFSETQ. The CDR3 spells CASSFDRGAREQYF. CDR3 DNA sequence: TGCGCCAGCAGTTTCGACAGGGGGGCGCGAGAGCAGTACTTC.

This chain connects TRBV13 to TRBJ2-4; D call uncertain. Trimming pared 2 bases from V and 8 bases from J, leaving 10 bases between. This CDR3 is 13 amino acids long. CDR1 is PRHDT and CDR2 is FYEKMQ in the germline V gene (reference sequence). CDR3 DNA sequence: TGTGCCAGCAGCTTAATTCAAGGGCACATTCAGTACTTC. This encodes CASSLIQGHIQYF.

There are many counts of this clonotype. The chain recombines TRBV18 with TRBJ1-1, with D perhaps matching TRBD1 (5 bases). The length of the CDR3 is 17 residues. Germline lookup yields CDR1 KGHSH and CDR2 LQKENI. V was clipped by 2 bases and J by 7 bases, with 23 bases between them. CDR3 loop: CASSPLGGTPANDEAFF. The DNA of the CDR3 is TGTGCCAGCTCACCATTGGGGGGGACGCCGGCAAACGATGAAGCTTTCTTT.

The chain is built from TRBV7-3 and TRBJ2-2; weak D call: TRBD2 (6 bases). The CDR3 sequence is 16 residues long. Germline values: CDR1 SGHTA, CDR2 FQGTGA. Trimming stripped 1 base from V and 7 bases from J, with 16 bases between. CDR3 region: CASSLNRELEGGELFF. The CDR3 DNA reads TGTGCCAGCAGCTTAAACCGGGAGCTCGAGGGCGGGGAGCTGTTTTTT. Looking up the rest from reference TRBV7-3 and TRBJ2-2 gives the full variable domain: GAGVSQTPSNKVTEKGKYVELRCDPISGHTALYWYRQSLGQGPEFLIYFQGTGAADDSGLPNDRFFAVRPEGSVSTLKIQRTERGDSAVYLCASSLNRELEGGELFFGEGSRLTVL.

The chain couples TRBV7-3 to TRBJ2-3; D is undetermined. Trimming removed 4 bases from V and 1 base from J, with 15 bases in between. This CDR3 contains 16 residues. Germline V gene sequence: CDR1 SGHTA, CDR2 FQGTGA. The CDR3 DNA reads as TGTGCCAGCAGCTCCCCCGGGCCCCGAGGCACAGATACGCAGTATTTT. Its protein is CASSSPGPRGTDTQYF.

The chain joins TRBV3-1 to TRBJ2-7, with D unresolved. Trimming pared 0 bases from V and 0 bases from J, leaving 9 bases between. Germline loops: CDR1 LGHDT, CDR2 YNNKEL (reference sequence). This CDR3 region has 15 residues. CDR3 bases: TGTGCCAGCAGCCAAGAGTCGATTCCCTCCTACGAGCAGTACTTC. Translation gives CASSQESIPSYEQYF.

This chain uses TRBV5-6 with TRBJ2-3, with 7 bases lining up with TRBD1. The DNA end favors TRBJ2-5, so the J call may be wrong. The CDR3 covers 14 residues. CDR1 and CDR2 (germline): SGHDT, YYEEEE. The CDR3 loop reads CASSFPTGAETQYF. For the CDR3, the DNA is TGTGCCAGCAGCTTCCCCACAGGGGCAGAGACCCAGTACTTC.

This clonotype has a handful of counts. V usage is TRBV5-1 and J usage is TRBJ2-7; 8 positions match TRBD1. Germline V gives CDR1 SGHRS, CDR2 YFSETQ. With V trimmed by 5 bases and J by 0 bases, 13 bases remained unmatched. There are 17 residues in the CDR3. The CDR3 DNA follows: TGCGCCAGCAGAACCGACCCAGGGGGCTCCACCTCCTACGAGCAGTACTTC. It encodes CASRTDPGGSTSYEQYF.

V and J are TRBV9 and TRBJ2-2; 8 nucleotides line up with TRBD2. There are 16 residues in the CDR3. CDR1 is SGDLS and CDR2 is YYNGEE in the germline V gene. V lost 0 bases to trimming and J lost 5 bases; unmatched junction nucleotides: 6. The DNA for the CDR3 is TGTGCCAGCAGCGTAGTCGTTAGCGGGATAACCGGGGAGCTGTTTTTT. Its translation is CASSVVVSGITGELFF.

Only a few counts were recorded for this clonotype. The CDR3 nucleotides are TGTGCCAGCAGCCGCGTCGGCCAAGAGACCCAGTACTTC. Amino acid sequence: CASSRVGQETQYF. The V gene is TRBV7-9, the J gene TRBJ2-5; D is unclear. V lost 5 bases, J lost 1 base, and 8 bases lay in between. CDR3 size: 13 residues. The germline CDR1 and CDR2 sequences are SEHNR and FQNEAQ (reference sequence).

Many counts were recorded for this clonotype. V usage is TRBV24-1 and J usage is TRBJ2-5; D call uncertain. The germline CDR1 and CDR2 sequences are KGHDR and SFDVKD. The CDR3 totals 14 residues. The V gene lost 5 bases and the J gene lost 5 bases, with 14 bases spanning the gap. For the CDR3, the DNA is TGTGCCACCAGTGTCGGATGGTCATCGGAGACCCAGTACTTC. Translation: CATSVGWSSETQYF.

This clonotype was detected ten times or more. The genes are TRBV2 and TRBJ2-7; D remains unclear. V was cut by 6 bases and J by 6 bases, with 12 bases left in between. The germline V gene has CDR1 SNHLY and CDR2 FYNNEI. The CDR3 runs 12 residues. In nucleotides, the CDR3 is TGTGCCAGCAGATTAGATCCCTCCGAGCAGTACTTC. Its translation is CASRLDPSEQYF.

Concerning this clonotype: A much more abundant neighbour one base away suggests this may be a read error. This sequence joins TRBV6-1 and TRBJ1-5; D gene unclear. The CDR3 runs 17 residues. Germline CDR1 MNHNS, CDR2 SASEGT. The CDR3 bases are TGTGCCAGCAGTGAAAGGTTGGCTCTTTATAGCGATCAGCCCCAGCATTTT. This gives the protein CASSERLALYSDQPQHF.

The chain carries TRBV10-3 and TRBJ1-2; the match to TRBD1 covers 7 bases. The CDR3 length is 15 residues. V was clipped by 0 bases and J by 5 bases; unmatched bases: 6. Germline V gene data show CDR1 as ENHRY and CDR2 as SYGVKD. The CDR3 bases are TGTGCCATCAGTGAGTCGTTAGGGACAGCGTATGGCTACACCTTC. Its protein product is CAISESLGTAYGYTF.

The CDR3 DNA reads as TGTGCCAGCAGCTTGACGCGGGAGTTCTACAATGAGCAGTTCTTC. Its protein is CASSLTREFYNEQFF. The chain couples TRBV11-2 to TRBJ2-1, with TRBD2 matching 7 bases. Trimming took 3 bases from V and 3 from J; bases not matched to a gene: 5. Germline CDR1 reads SGHAT; CDR2 reads FQNNGV. The CDR3 extends over 15 amino acids.

DNA of the CDR3: TGTGCCCAAAGTGTGGGCCCCCGGGAAGATACGCAGTATTTT. The encoded protein is CAQSVGPREDTQYF. V gene TRBV5-4 combines with J gene TRBJ2-3, with D tentatively TRBD2 (5 bases). With 10 bases removed from V and 5 bases from J, the gap between germline ends came to 20 bases. The CDR3 consists of 14 residues. The germline gives CDR1 SGHNT, CDR2 YYREEE (reference sequence).

This clonotype was seen a handful of times. This chain uses TRBV9 with TRBJ2-5, with TRBD1 as a possible D gene (7 bases). Trimming removed 3 bases at V and 2 bases at J, with 17 bases between. Germline V gives CDR1 SGDLS, CDR2 YYNGEE. The CDR3 runs 16 residues. This CDR3 reads CASSAGGGESQETQYF. The DNA of the CDR3 is TGTGCCAGCAGCGCAGGGGGAGGAGAGAGTCAAGAGACCCAGTACTTC. The variable domain in full, completed from reference TRBV9 and TRBJ2-5, reads DSGVTQTPKHLITATGQRVTLRCSPRSGDLSVYWYQQSLDQGLQFLIQYYNGEERAKGNILERFSAQQFPDLHSELNLSSLELGDSALYFCASSAGGGESQETQYFGPGTRLLVL.

In its sample, this clonotype was seen a few times. V is TRBV6-2 or TRBV6-3 and J is TRBJ2-3; D is uncertain. Trimming shortened V by 5 bases and J by 7 bases, and 10 bases separated the two germline ends. The CDR3 length is 12 residues. Germline V gives CDR1 MNHEY, CDR2 SVGEGT. The CDR3 protein is CASSELGYTQYF. CDR3 nucleotides: TGTGCCAGCAGTGAACTGGGTTATACGCAGTATTTT.

This clonotype was recorded many times. V is TRBV9 and J is TRBJ2-3; TRBD2 agrees at 10 bases. With V trimmed by 3 bases and J by 3 bases, 7 bases remained unmatched. Per germline, CDR1 SGDLS and CDR2 YYNGEE. CDR3 length equals 16 residues. The CDR3, as DNA: TGTGCCAGCAGCGCAGGCATAGCGGGAGGAACAGATACGCAGTATTTT. This sequence encodes CASSAGIAGGTDTQYF.

This clonotype was recorded once. The chain is built from TRBV5-1 and TRBJ2-3; 7 nucleotides match TRBD1. Germline V gene data show CDR1 as SGHRS and CDR2 as YFSETQ. V was pared by 4 bases and J by 2 bases, with 7 bases of the junction left unmatched. The CDR3 runs to 15 residues. The CDR3 here is CASSGSGTVTDTQYF. Written as DNA, the CDR3 is TGCGCCAGCAGCGGATCGGGGACAGTCACAGATACGCAGTATTTT.

This clonotype was recorded a few times. V is TRBV19 and J is TRBJ2-5; TRBD1 matches at 7 bases. CDR1 is LNHDA and CDR2 is SQIVND in the germline V gene (reference sequence). Trimming cost V 7 bases and J 5 bases; bases outside gene matches: 13. This CDR3 has 15 amino acids. The CDR3 protein is CASTAQTGPRETQYF. CDR3 sequence (DNA): TGTGCCAGTACCGCTCAGACAGGGCCGAGGGAGACCCAGTACTTC.

The CDR3 spells CASTELAGGRGGELFF. The CDR3 DNA sequence: TGTGCCAGCACGGAACTAGCGGGAGGGCGGGGCGGGGAGCTGTTTTTT. The gene calls are TRBV27 and TRBJ2-2; 13 nucleotides align to TRBD2. Germline trimming cut 7 bases from V and 7 bases from J; bases unmatched to any gene: 9. Germline loops: CDR1 MNHEY, CDR2 SMNVEV (reference sequence). The CDR3 loop spans 16 amino acids.